Below, 18 T cell receptor beta chains from the same sample are listed, as sequenced in a study of control samples from healthy donors and cancer patients. The protocol was immunoSEQ multiplex PCR, while the TCRdb copy is restricted to in-frame clones and leaves out a portion. In the table there are roughly 89,000 clones, roughly 91% of which are singletons. Sample: blood. These receptors were collected from a middle-aged man in good health.

The CDR3 is CASSYDGTDPYGYTF. CDR3 nucleotides: TGTGCCAGCAGTTACGACGGGACAGATCCCTATGGCTACACCTTC. The V call is TRBV6-5, the J call TRBJ1-2, with 7 bases that match TRBD1. The CDR3 covers 15 residues. The germline V gene encodes CDR1 MNHEY and CDR2 SVGAGI. The V segment lost 2 bases and the J segment 4 bases; nucleotides outside the gene matches: 7.

V usage is TRBV14 and J usage is TRBJ1-3; D may be TRBD1 (5 bases). This CDR3 has 14 residues. V was pared by 4 bases and J by 8 bases, with 15 bases between. Germline lookup yields CDR1 SGHDN and CDR2 FVKESK. The CDR3 protein is CASSRGGVADTIYF. CDR3 DNA sequence: TGTGCCAGCAGCCGTGGAGGGGTCGCCGACACCATATATTTT.

This chain connects TRBV9 to TRBJ2-7, with 12 bases that match TRBD1. J lost 7 bases, V lost 4 bases, and 6 bases had no gene match. CDR3 length: 14 residues. Per the germline V gene, CDR1 is SGDLS and CDR2 is YYNGEE. This CDR3 is CASSPGQGAREQYF. The CDR3, as DNA: TGTGCCAGCAGCCCGGGACAGGGGGCGAGAGAGCAGTACTTC.

The chain couples TRBV5-6 to TRBJ1-6; 8 nucleotides match TRBD1. This CDR3 has 14 residues. V shed 3 bases, J shed 7 bases, and the junction held 3 bases outside the gene matches. Looked up from germline, CDR1 is SGHDT and CDR2 is YYEEEE. The DNA of the CDR3 is TGTGCCAGCAGCTGGGGACAGGTCAATTCACCCCTCCACTTT. The encoded protein is CASSWGQVNSPLHF.

V usage is TRBV5-4 and J usage is TRBJ1-2; 7 nucleotides agree with TRBD1. Germline assignment: CDR1 SGHNT and CDR2 YYREEE (reference sequence). Unmatched junction bases numbered 7, after V lost 3 bases and J lost 2 bases. CDR3 length equals 15 residues. Written as DNA, the CDR3 is TGTGCCAGCAGCTCAAAAGGACAGGCGAACTATGGCTACACCTTC. Translation: CASSSKGQANYGYTF.

The chain joins TRBV7-2 to TRBJ2-7; 9 positions match TRBD2. Germline trimming cut 2 bases from V and 4 bases from J; bases unmatched to any gene: 3. The CDR3 sequence is 14 residues long. Germline V gene data show CDR1 as SGHTA and CDR2 as FQGNSA. Here the CDR3 DNA reads TGTGCCAGCAGCTTAAATAGCGGGGGTTACGAGCAGTACTTC. Amino acid sequence: CASSLNSGGYEQYF.

In nucleotides, the CDR3 is TGTGCCAGCAGTGAGATGGGAGGGTTAGGGGCCAACGTCCTGACTTTC. It codes for CASSEMGGLGANVLTF. The chain combines TRBV3-1 (or the pseudogene TRBV3-2) with TRBJ2-6; 7 positions match TRBD2. The ends lost 6 bases at V and 4 bases at J; junction bases unmatched: 9. This CDR3 spans 16 amino acids. CDR1 LGHDT and CDR2 YNNKEL come from the germline V gene (reference sequence).

The V and J genes are TRBV9 and TRBJ1-1; D is possibly TRBD1 (5 bases). This CDR3 has 16 amino acids. Trimming left V 0 bases short and J 1 base short, with 13 bases between. Germline lookup yields CDR1 SGDLS and CDR2 YYNGEE. In nucleotides, the CDR3 is TGTGCCAGCAGCGTAGGGGGCCACCATAGGAACACTGAAGCTTTCTTT. Its translation is CASSVGGHHRNTEAFF. The full variable domain, its missing parts supplied by reference TRBV9 and TRBJ1-1, is DSGVTQTPKHLITATGQRVTLRCSPRSGDLSVYWYQQSLDQGLQFLIQYYNGEERAKGNILERFSAQQFPDLHSELNLSSLELGDSALYFCASSVGGHHRNTEAFFGQGTRLTVV.

The J gene is TRBJ1-2, the V gene TRBV5-8, with D maybe TRBD1 (5 bases). Germline-derived CDR1 and CDR2 are SGHTS and YDEGEE. V dropped 7 bases and J dropped 7 bases, with 17 bases sitting between them. The CDR3 is 13 residues long. The CDR3 sequence is CASGPDRGGGYTF. The CDR3 DNA reads as TGTGCCAGCGGGCCTGACAGAGGCGGTGGCTACACCTTC.

CDR3 residues: CASSSRRGSETQYF. In nucleotides, the CDR3 is TGTGCCAGCAGTTCAAGGCGGGGAAGTGAGACCCAGTACTTC. The chain uses TRBV6-2 or TRBV6-3 and TRBJ2-5, with D possibly being TRBD2 (6 bases). Germline V gene lookup returns CDR1 MNHEY and CDR2 SVGEGT. The CDR3 runs to 14 residues. With 4 bases removed from V and 5 bases from J, the gap between germline ends came to 14 bases.

The V gene is TRBV6-5, the J gene TRBJ1-1; 7 bases are shared with TRBD1. The CDR3 loop spans 13 amino acids. Germline lookup yields CDR1 MNHEY and CDR2 SVGAGI. The V and J ends lost 6 bases and 9 bases, in that order; junction bases with no gene match: 10. CDR3 coding DNA: TGTGCCAGCAGGGATGGGAACAGGGGAAAAGCTTTCTTT. Translated, it gives CASRDGNRGKAFF.

The gene calls are TRBV6-1 and TRBJ1-5; no clear D. The ends were cut back, 0 bases at V and 7 bases at J, with 16 bases in the middle. The CDR3 is 16 residues long. The germline V gene has CDR1 MNHNS and CDR2 SASEGT. For the CDR3, the DNA is TGTGCCAGCAGTGAAGCGATTTTCGGGGAACGACAGCCCCAGCATTTT. It is translated as CASSEAIFGERQPQHF.

Of note for this clone: An end of the junction does not agree with germline; a read error may underlie this. The V call is TRBV24-1, the J call TRBJ1-2; 9 bases are a match to TRBD1. This CDR3 has 15 residues. CDR1 is KGHDR, CDR2 SFDVKD, per germline. The DNA of the CDR3 is TGTGCCACCAGCGATTCCGGACAGGGGCACTATGGCTACACCTTC. This encodes CATSDSGQGHYGYTF.

This chain links TRBV5-1 with TRBJ2-7, with D tentatively TRBD1 (6 bases). In germline, CDR1 is SGHRS, CDR2 YFSETQ. V was pared by 2 bases and J by 9 bases, with 9 bases between. The CDR3 is 11 residues long. CDR3 in DNA: TGCGCCAGCAGCTTTGACAGGTTGCAGTACTTC. This gives the protein CASSFDRLQYF.

The V gene is TRBV19, the J gene TRBJ1-1; D gene unclear. The CDR3 spans 16 residues. The V gene lost 4 bases and the J gene lost 5 bases, with 20 bases spanning the gap. The V gene's germline CDR1 is LNHDA and CDR2 SQIVND (reference sequence). The CDR3 here is CASSTLTPMKGTEAFF. As DNA, the CDR3 is TGTGCCAGTAGTACCCTAACGCCCATGAAGGGTACTGAAGCTTTCTTT.

The chain is built from TRBV29-1 and TRBJ1-2; D is unresolved. The CDR3 totals 16 residues. V was pared by 7 bases and J by 6 bases, with 27 bases between. From germline, CDR1 is SQVTM and CDR2 ANQGSEA. The CDR3 protein is CSAMVGGSAWDDGYTF. CDR3 bases: TGCAGCGCGATGGTAGGTGGGTCTGCGTGGGATGATGGCTACACCTTC.

The chain has TRBV21-1 and TRBJ1-1. TRBV21-1 is annotated as a pseudogene. This CDR3 region has 14 residues. The CDR3: CASSKGGVNTEAFF. Here the CDR3 DNA reads TGTGCCAGCAGCAAAGGGGGGGTCAACACTGAAGCTTTCTTT.

The chain has TRBV5-1 and TRBJ1-1; the match to TRBD1 covers 8 bases. The germline gives CDR1 SGHRS, CDR2 YFSETQ. V lost 4 bases to trimming and J lost 4 bases; unmatched junction nucleotides: 9. The CDR3 length is 15 residues. For the CDR3, the DNA is TGCGCCAGCAGCCAATTACAGGGGGACTCCACTGAAGCTTTCTTT. Its translation: CASSQLQGDSTEAFF.